This note documents a single TCR beta chain sequence. The antigen is unknown. Repertoires were generated with immunoSEQ multiplex PCR, while TCRdb's copy carries only in-frame clones and drops some. The sample lists 2.3 million or so clones; roughly 93% were seen once. This specimen belongs to a study of shared clonotypes between healthy human individuals. Study-wide findings and caveats: Despite large depth, rarefaction showed incomplete sorted-subset sequencing.

The CDR3 has 15 residues. The germline CDR1 and CDR2 sequences are GTSNPN and SVGIG (reference sequence). V lost 5 bases and J 2 bases, leaving 16 bases between the germline ends. The receptor's source is a man aged 18 to 29 in good health. Some clones in this sample may be carry-over from other donors' samples. The rearrangement uses TRBV30 and TRBJ2-4; D is possibly TRBD1 (6 bases). Sequencing used naive CD4+ T cells from PBMCs. Documented subset: CD45RA+ positively selected. CDR3 nucleotides: TGTGCCTGGGGAAGGACAGACACATCCAAAAACATTCAGTACTTC. It yields the protein CAWGRTDTSKNIQYF.